This T cell receptor (beta chain) was documented in a study of blood T cell repertoires in COVID-19. The CDR3 is 12 amino acids. Germline values: CDR1 LGHDT, CDR2 YNNKEL (reference sequence). V was pared by 4 bases and J by 10 bases, with 11 bases between. Only a few counts were recorded for this clone. Repertoires were generated with immunoSEQ multiplex PCR, while TCRdb's copy carries only in-frame clones and drops some. The sample consists of fewer than 350,000 clones, 86% of them appearing once. The sequenced sample was peripheral blood. The rearrangement joins TRBV3-1 (or the pseudogene TRBV3-2) to TRBJ2-4; a possible D gene is TRBD2 (5 bases). This receptor was obtained from a man in his forties or fifties with active or convalescent COVID-19. The CDR3 bases are TGTGCCAGCAGCCGGTTAACGGGGATTCAGTACTTC. This translates into CASSRLTGIQYF.